Listed here are 20 T cell receptor beta chains from one sample, sequenced in a study of T cell responses to AZD1222 COVID-19 vaccine. Clones were read by immunoSEQ multiplex PCR, and TCRdb kept only the in-frame ones, dropping some. This sample carries 150,000 or so clones, 75% to 95% of them seen once, and the ten largest clones take 1.5% to 2%. The sequences come from peripheral blood, collected on day 0 of AZD1222 vaccination. These receptor sequences come from an adult in good health.

This chain connects TRBV9 to TRBJ2-2; D may match TRBD1 or TRBD2 (6 bases each). The V end was cut by 6 bases, the J end by 6 bases, with 24 bases between. Germline CDR1 reads SGDLS; CDR2 reads YYNGEE. CDR3 length: 17 amino acids. The CDR3 protein is CASMEGDTMYVPGELFF. The CDR3 DNA is TGTGCCAGCATGGAGGGGGACACCATGTATGTGCCCGGGGAGCTGTTTTTT. The full variable domain, rest sourced from reference TRBV9 and TRBJ2-2, is DSGVTQTPKHLITATGQRVTLRCSPRSGDLSVYWYQQSLDQGLQFLIQYYNGEERAKGNILERFSAQQFPDLHSELNLSSLELGDSALYFCASMEGDTMYVPGELFFGEGSRLTVL.

The chain employs TRBV5-1 and TRBJ2-7, with 8 positions matching TRBD1. The junction had 7 bases not matched to a gene; V was cut back by 0 bases and J by 5 bases. Germline V gene data show CDR1 as SGHRS and CDR2 as YFSETQ. This CDR3 spans 15 amino acids. DNA of the CDR3: TGCGCCAGCAGCTTGGATAACAGGGGGTGGAACGAGCAGTACTTC. Its protein product is CASSLDNRGWNEQYF.

About this clone: An end of the junction does not agree with germline; a read error may underlie this. V and J are TRBV18 and TRBJ2-2; D is uncertain. Germline V lookup: CDR1 KGHSH, CDR2 LQKENI. The CDR3 has 13 amino acids. CDR3 sequence: CASSPQITGELFF. The DNA of the CDR3 is TGTGCCAGCTCGCCACAGATCACCGGGGAGCTGTTTTTT.

The gene calls are TRBV2 and TRBJ2-3; 13 bases match TRBD2. Germline V CDR1 and CDR2: SNHLY, FYNNEI. V lost 6 bases, J lost 4 bases, and 7 bases stayed unmatched. This CDR3 has 16 residues. CDR3 DNA sequence: TGTGCCAGCAGGGAACTAGCGGGAGGGATCCCAGATACGCAGTATTTT. Its protein product is CASRELAGGIPDTQYF.

The rearrangement links TRBV5-1 to TRBJ2-1; either TRBD1 or TRBD2 may fit D (5 bases each). Germline lookup yields CDR1 SGHRS and CDR2 YFSETQ. The V end lost 4 bases, the J end lost 4 bases, and 18 bases lay between the germline ends. This CDR3 spans 16 amino acids. Here the CDR3 DNA reads TGCGCCAGCAGCAAGGGACCGCAGACTATGTACAATGAGCAGTTCTTC. Translation: CASSKGPQTMYNEQFF.

The chain carries TRBV6-5 and TRBJ2-1; D possibly corresponds to TRBD1 (6 bases). The CDR3 is 15 amino acids. Trimming shortened V by 6 bases and J by 2 bases, and 14 bases separated the two germline ends. Germline CDR1 is MNHEY and CDR2 is SVGAGI. The CDR3 bases are TGTGCCAGCAGGGTCCGGGACATGACCTACAATGAGCAGTTCTTC. As protein: CASRVRDMTYNEQFF.

This clone was recorded once. The chain is built from TRBV30 and TRBJ2-7, with TRBD1 matching over 12 bases. J was trimmed by 6 bases and V by 2 bases; bases with no gene match: 5. Germline V gene data show CDR1 as GTSNPN and CDR2 as SVGIG (reference sequence). The CDR3 totals 14 residues. Here the CDR3 reads CAWSPGTGGVEQYF. The CDR3 nucleotides read TGTGCCTGGAGTCCCGGGACAGGGGGCGTCGAGCAGTACTTC.

This clone was detected only once. V gene TRBV9 combines with J gene TRBJ2-1; 9 bases fit TRBD2. The germline V gene has CDR1 SGDLS and CDR2 YYNGEE. This CDR3 has 17 amino acids. V dropped 5 bases and J dropped 1; count of bases not matched to a gene: 10. CDR3 in amino acids: CASSPTLAGASYNEQFF. CDR3 sequence (DNA): TGTGCCAGCAGTCCAACACTAGCGGGTGCGTCCTACAATGAGCAGTTCTTC. Supplemented by reference TRBV9 and TRBJ2-1, the full variable domain reads DSGVTQTPKHLITATGQRVTLRCSPRSGDLSVYWYQQSLDQGLQFLIQYYNGEERAKGNILERFSAQQFPDLHSELNLSSLELGDSALYFCASSPTLAGASYNEQFFGPGTRLTVL.

The gene calls are TRBV2 and TRBJ2-3; TRBD2 matches at 14 bases. CDR1 and CDR2 from the germline V gene are SNHLY and FYNNEI. The CDR3 sequence is 16 residues long. J gave up 3 bases and V 3 bases, and 2 bases lay outside the gene matches. The chain's CDR3 is CASSETSGRATDTQYF. The CDR3 DNA reads TGTGCCAGCAGTGAGACTAGCGGGAGGGCAACAGATACGCAGTATTTT.

The chain combines TRBV7-9 with TRBJ2-7; D is uncertain. CDR3 length: 14 residues. Germline values: CDR1 SEHNR, CDR2 FQNEAQ (reference sequence). Between the trimmed V and J ends, which lost 5 bases and 2 bases, there was a span of 13 bases. In DNA, the CDR3 is TGTGCCAGCAGCCCTCCCGCGCGGACCTACGAGCAGTACTTC. Protein product: CASSPPARTYEQYF. The entire variable domain, with the rest obtained from reference TRBV7-9 and TRBJ2-7, is as follows: DTGVSQNPRHKITKRGQNVTFRCDPISEHNRLYWYRQTLGQGPEFLTYFQNEAQLEKSRLLSDRFSAERPKGSFSTLEIQRTEQGDSAMYLCASSPPARTYEQYFGPGTRLTVT.

The V gene is TRBV29-1, the J gene TRBJ2-3; the D is unclear. Germline V gene lookup returns CDR1 SQVTM and CDR2 ANQGSEA. The CDR3 spans 14 residues. The CDR3, as DNA: TGCAGTGCCAACAGCCATGCGGGCACAGATACGCAGTATTTT. Its protein product is CSANSHAGTDTQYF.

This clone was counted once. The rearrangement uses TRBV18 and TRBJ1-1; D may be TRBD1 (5 bases). The CDR3 is 14 amino acids. Trimming stripped 6 bases from V and 2 bases from J, with 13 bases between. CDR1 is KGHSH, CDR2 LQKENI, per germline. The CDR3 DNA reads TGTGCCAGCTCGGCGAGTGACAGAAACACTGAAGCTTTCTTT. It translates to CASSASDRNTEAFF.

The chain links TRBV12-3 or TRBV12-4 to TRBJ1-2; D is unresolved. The CDR3 has 12 amino acids. Trimming left V 3 bases short and J 6 bases short, with 8 bases between. CDR3: CASSFSGNGYTF. CDR3 DNA: TGTGCCAGCAGTTTTTCGGGGAATGGCTACACCTTC.

The V and J genes are TRBV18 and TRBJ1-4, with D maybe TRBD1 (6 bases). The V end was cut by 3 bases, the J end by 0 bases, with 14 bases between. CDR3 length equals 17 residues. Looked up from germline, CDR1 is KGHSH and CDR2 is LQKENI. The CDR3 reads CASSPTLKGATNEKLFF. CDR3 sequence (DNA): TGTGCCAGCTCACCCACCCTGAAGGGGGCAACTAATGAAAAACTGTTTTTT.

The genes are TRBV18 and TRBJ1-6; D is perhaps TRBD1 (5 bases). CDR1 is KGHSH and CDR2 is LQKENI in the germline V gene. V was pared by 5 bases and J by 7 bases, with 18 bases between. This CDR3 contains 16 residues. Written as DNA, the CDR3 is TGTGCCAGCTCAGCAAGCACCGGGACGGCGAATTCACCCCTCCACTTT. This codes for CASSASTGTANSPLHF.

This chain links TRBV7-2 with TRBJ2-1; 8 bases are shared with TRBD2. This CDR3 comprises 15 residues. The J segment lost 4 bases and the V segment lost 3 bases, leaving 5 bases of the junction unmatched. Germline loops: CDR1 SGHTA, CDR2 FQGNSA. CDR3 DNA sequence: TGTGCCAGCAGCTTGACAGCGGGAGATTACAATGAGCAGTTCTTC. Amino acids: CASSLTAGDYNEQFF.

The chain employs TRBV29-1 and TRBJ2-1; 7 nucleotides align to TRBD1. CDR1 and CDR2 (germline): SQVTM, ANQGSEA. This CDR3 is 17 amino acids long. V gave up 5 bases and J gave up 0 bases; unmatched junction bases: 13. Here the CDR3 reads CSVNGDSVKSSYNEQFF. DNA of the CDR3: TGCAGCGTTAATGGGGACAGCGTTAAAAGCTCCTACAATGAGCAGTTCTTC.

Only one count was recorded for this clone. The J gene is TRBJ2-1, the V gene TRBV9, with no clear D. The CDR3 sequence is 11 residues long. From germline, CDR1 is SGDLS and CDR2 YYNGEE. V lost 0 bases and J 9 bases, leaving 4 bases between the germline ends. The CDR3 protein is CASSVAGEQFF. DNA of the CDR3: TGTGCCAGCAGCGTAGCGGGTGAGCAGTTCTTC.

The V call is TRBV15, the J call TRBJ2-7; D is perhaps TRBD1 or TRBD2 (6 bases each). Trimming cost V 1 base and J 7 bases, with 17 bases left between them. The CDR3 is 15 residues long. CDR1 and CDR2 from the germline V gene are LNHNV and YYDKDF (reference sequence). The CDR3 loop is CATSRVRGPGIEQYF. In nucleotides, the CDR3 is TGTGCCACCAGCAGAGTACGGGGGCCCGGCATTGAGCAGTACTTC.

This clone was detected once. DNA of the CDR3: TGTGCCAGTAGTATTCCGGGACAGGCAGATCCTGAAGCTTTCTTT. This sequence encodes CASSIPGQADPEAFF. V gene TRBV19 combines with J gene TRBJ1-1; 8 bases map to TRBD1. J lost 6 bases, V lost 3 bases, and 9 bases had no gene match. The germline V gene encodes CDR1 LNHDA and CDR2 SQIVND (reference sequence). CDR3 length: 15 residues.